Each of the 17 T cell receptor beta chains below was sequenced from the same sample in a study of blood T cell repertoires in COVID-19. Clones were sequenced by immunoSEQ multiplex PCR, and TCRdb holds only the in-frame ones, with some missing. The top ten clones hold approximately 7.9% of a sample with 110,000 or so clones, roughly 80% of them seen once. The sequenced sample was peripheral blood. These receptors were obtained from a human donor in a cohort sampled during active COVID-19.

The chain couples TRBV29-1 to TRBJ2-7, with a weak D call TRBD1 (7 bases). Trimming removed 0 bases at V and 5 bases at J, with 17 bases between. The germline CDR1 and CDR2 sequences are SQVTM and ANQGSEA. CDR3 length: 15 amino acids. The CDR3 region is CSVEDARLGGDEQYF. DNA of the CDR3: TGCAGCGTTGAAGATGCGCGACTAGGGGGCGACGAGCAGTACTTC.

The V gene is TRBV11-2, the J gene TRBJ1-1; 9 nucleotides line up with TRBD1. The trim removed 4 bases at V and 5 bases at J, leaving 5 bases unmatched. This CDR3 has 14 amino acids. Germline loops: CDR1 SGHAT, CDR2 FQNNGV. The CDR3 nucleotides read TGTGCCAGCAGCTACCCGGACAGGGGAACTGAAGCTTTCTTT. This codes for CASSYPDRGTEAFF. Variable domain in full (rest from reference TRBV11-2 and TRBJ1-1): EAGVAQSPRYKIIEKRQSVAFWCNPISGHATLYWYQQILGQGPKLLIQFQNNGVVDDSQLPKDRFSAERLKGVDSTLKIQPAKLEDSAVYLCASSYPDRGTEAFFGQGTRLTVV.

V is TRBV10-2 and J is TRBJ2-3; 13 nucleotides align to TRBD2. CDR3 size: 17 residues. Trimming removed 7 bases from V and 1 base from J; junction bases left unmatched: 8. CDR1 and CDR2 from the germline V gene are WSHSY and SAAADI. CDR3 DNA: TGCGCCAGCAACGGACTAGCGGGAGAAGAGGGCACAGATACGCAGTATTTT. This gives the protein CASNGLAGEEGTDTQYF.

The V gene is TRBV6-5, the J gene TRBJ1-1; tentatively, D is TRBD1 (5 bases). V was trimmed by 2 bases and J by 3 bases, leaving 7 bases between them. CDR3 length: 13 amino acids. Looked up from germline, CDR1 is MNHEY and CDR2 is SVGAGI. The CDR3 loop is CASSYKGYTEAFF. CDR3 bases: TGTGCCAGCAGTTACAAGGGGTACACTGAAGCTTTCTTT.

Only a few counts were recorded for this clone. The chain joins TRBV3-1 (or the pseudogene TRBV3-2) to TRBJ2-6; D call uncertain. CDR3 size: 15 residues. CDR1 and CDR2 (germline): LGHDT, YNNKEL (reference sequence). Trimming removed 2 bases at V and 10 bases at J, with 15 bases between. The CDR3 loop reads CASSQLTGEDNVLTF. Here the CDR3 DNA reads TGTGCCAGCAGCCAACTAACCGGAGAAGATAACGTCCTGACTTTC.

V and J are TRBV7-2 and TRBJ2-7; tentative D call: TRBD2 (5 bases). The germline V gene has CDR1 SGHTA and CDR2 FQGNSA. The germline V and J ends were trimmed by 2 bases and 1 base, with 6 bases remaining between them. CDR3 size: 13 residues. The CDR3 DNA reads TGTGCCAGCAGCTTACGGGGATCCTACGAGCAGTACTTC. It yields the protein CASSLRGSYEQYF.

J is TRBJ1-6 and V is TRBV30; no firm D call. The length of the CDR3 is 15 residues. Germline values: CDR1 GTSNPN, CDR2 SVGIG (reference sequence). V dropped 2 bases and J dropped 0 bases, with 8 bases sitting between them. The DNA of the CDR3 is TGTGCCTGGAGTTCCAGAGGCTCCTATAATTCACCCCTCCACTTT. It translates to CAWSSRGSYNSPLHF. Filled out from reference TRBV30 and TRBJ1-6, the complete variable domain reads SQTIHQWPATLVQPVGSPLSLECTVEGTSNPNLYWYRQAAGRGLQLLFYSVGIGQISSEVPQNLSASRPQDRQFILSSKKLLLSDSGFYLCAWSSRGSYNSPLHFGNGTRLTVT.

The chain links TRBV19 to TRBJ2-7; D is possibly TRBD2 (6 bases). CDR1 is LNHDA, CDR2 SQIVND, per germline (reference sequence). V was trimmed by 6 bases and J by 3 bases, leaving 6 bases between them. The CDR3 has 11 amino acids. The CDR3 loop reads CASSGGYEQYF. Here the CDR3 DNA reads TGTGCCAGTAGCGGGGGCTACGAGCAGTACTTC.

The chain has TRBV13 and TRBJ2-3; 10 positions agree with TRBD2. This CDR3 comprises 17 residues. The V gene's germline CDR1 is PRHDT and CDR2 FYEKMQ (reference sequence). Trimming removed 2 bases from V and 1 base from J; junction bases left unmatched: 6. CDR3 bases: TGTGCCAGCAGCTTACGGACTAGCGGTACTGGCACAGATACGCAGTATTTT. Translated: CASSLRTSGTGTDTQYF.

The rearrangement links TRBV6-1 to TRBJ1-2; no reliable D call. V was shortened by 2 bases and J by 4 bases, with 8 bases between the two germline ends. Germline CDR1 and CDR2: MNHNS and SASEGT. The CDR3 loop spans 13 amino acids. CDR3 region: CASSELTPYGYTF. The CDR3 DNA sequence: TGTGCCAGCAGTGAACTTACTCCCTATGGCTACACCTTC.

This clone was detected a few times. The chain employs TRBV29-1 and TRBJ2-1; D is perhaps TRBD1 (6 bases). This CDR3 has 12 residues. V lost 7 bases and J 2 bases, leaving 9 bases between the germline ends. Germline CDR1 is SQVTM and CDR2 is ANQGSEA. The CDR3 spells CSARDTYNEQFF. The CDR3 DNA follows: TGCAGCGCTCGGGACACCTACAATGAGCAGTTCTTC.

The chain uses TRBV6-5 and TRBJ2-7; TRBD2 agrees at 7 bases. CDR3 length: 13 amino acids. Germline assignment: CDR1 MNHEY and CDR2 SVGAGI. V gave up 6 bases and J gave up 3 bases; unmatched junction bases: 5. The CDR3: CASSWGGDYEQYF. CDR3 sequence (DNA): TGTGCCAGCAGCTGGGGGGGGGACTACGAGCAGTACTTC.

The chain is built from TRBV10-1 and TRBJ2-7, with no clear D. CDR3 size: 12 residues. V dropped 3 bases and J dropped 9 bases, with 12 bases sitting between them. Germline assignment: CDR1 WNHNN and CDR2 SYGVQD (reference sequence). The CDR3 nucleotides read TGCGCCAGCAGTGACATTACTCTCCGGCAGTACTTC. Encoded protein: CASSDITLRQYF.

The chain combines TRBV7-9 with TRBJ2-3; possible D gene TRBD2, 6 bases. Trimming cost V 5 bases and J 10 bases, with 10 bases left between them. Germline CDR1 and CDR2: SEHNR and FQNEAQ (reference sequence). The length of the CDR3 is 11 residues. CDR3 amino acids: CASSPGGAQYF. CDR3 bases: TGTGCCAGCAGCCCAGGAGGGGCGCAGTATTTT.

The chain uses TRBV7-2 and TRBJ2-7, with 7 nucleotides matching TRBD1. Germline assignment: CDR1 SGHTA and CDR2 FQGNSA. Trimming at V came to 0 bases and at J to 2 bases, leaving 4 bases not matched to a gene. This CDR3 is 15 amino acids long. The CDR3 DNA follows: TGTGCCAGCAGCTTAGCGACGGGACAGACCTACGAGCAGTACTTC. Translating gives CASSLATGQTYEQYF.

This clone showed up just once. V usage is TRBV18 and J usage is TRBJ1-2; 10 nucleotides align to TRBD1. The length of the CDR3 is 15 residues. Trimming took 6 bases from V and 3 from J; bases not matched to a gene: 7. Germline V gene sequence: CDR1 KGHSH, CDR2 LQKENI. CDR3 in amino acids: CASSPGTGEHYGYTF. CDR3 bases: TGTGCCAGCTCCCCTGGGACAGGGGAACACTATGGCTACACCTTC. The full variable domain, with the rest looked up from reference TRBV18 and TRBJ1-2, is NAGVMQNPRHLVRRRGQEARLRCSPMKGHSHVYWYRQLPEEGLKFMVYLQKENIIDESGMPKERFSAEFPKEGPSILRIQQVVRGDSAAYFCASSPGTGEHYGYTFGSGTRLTVV.

This chain connects TRBV27 to TRBJ1-5; 8 bases line up with TRBD1. The CDR3 spans 14 residues. After removal of 5 bases from V and 2 bases from J, the junction contained 2 bases not matched to a gene. Germline V gene sequence: CDR1 MNHEY, CDR2 SMNVEV (reference sequence). In DNA, the CDR3 is TGTGCCAGCAGTATGACAGGGGGCAATCAGCCCCAGCATTTT. Protein: CASSMTGGNQPQHF.